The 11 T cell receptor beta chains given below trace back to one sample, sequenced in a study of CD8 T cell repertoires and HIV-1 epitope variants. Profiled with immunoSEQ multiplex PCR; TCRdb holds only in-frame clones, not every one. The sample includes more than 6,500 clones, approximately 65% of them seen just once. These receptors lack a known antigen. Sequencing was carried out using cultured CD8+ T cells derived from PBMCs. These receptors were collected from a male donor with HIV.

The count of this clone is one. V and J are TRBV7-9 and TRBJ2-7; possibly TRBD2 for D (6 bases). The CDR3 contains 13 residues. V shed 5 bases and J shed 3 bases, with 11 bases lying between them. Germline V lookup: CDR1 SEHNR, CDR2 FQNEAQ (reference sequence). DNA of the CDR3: TGTGCCAGCAGCCCCCCGGGGGTCTACGAGCAGTACTTC. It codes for CASSPPGVYEQYF.

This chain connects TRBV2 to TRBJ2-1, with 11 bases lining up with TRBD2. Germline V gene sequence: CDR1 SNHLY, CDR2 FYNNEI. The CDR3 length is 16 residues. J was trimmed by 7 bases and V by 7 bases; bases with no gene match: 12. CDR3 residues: CASNPLTSGEWNEQFF. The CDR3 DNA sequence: TGTGCCAGCAATCCTCTGACTAGCGGGGAGTGGAATGAGCAGTTCTTC.

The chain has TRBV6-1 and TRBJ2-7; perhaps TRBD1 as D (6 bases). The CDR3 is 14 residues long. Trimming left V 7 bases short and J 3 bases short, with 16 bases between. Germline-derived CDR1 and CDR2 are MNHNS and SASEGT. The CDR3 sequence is CASTLGGEDYEQYF. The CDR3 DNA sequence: TGTGCCAGCACCCTAGGGGGAGAAGACTACGAGCAGTACTTC.

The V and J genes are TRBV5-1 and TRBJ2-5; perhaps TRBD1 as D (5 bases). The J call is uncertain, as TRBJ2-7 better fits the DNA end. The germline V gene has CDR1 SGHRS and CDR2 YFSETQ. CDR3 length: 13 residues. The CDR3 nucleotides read TGCGCCAGCAGCTCAGGGAACTCCTACGAGCAGTACTTC. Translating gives CASSSGNSYEQYF.

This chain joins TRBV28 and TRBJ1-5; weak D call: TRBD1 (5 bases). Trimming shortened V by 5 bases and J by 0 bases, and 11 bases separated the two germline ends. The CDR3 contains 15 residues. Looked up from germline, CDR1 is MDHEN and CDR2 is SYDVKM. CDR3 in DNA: TGTGCCAGCAGTCTAGGGACGTTTAGCAATCAGCCCCAGCATTTT. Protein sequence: CASSLGTFSNQPQHF.

CDR3 in DNA: TGTGCCAGCAGTTCGGCCTACAATGAGCAGTTCTTC. Its protein is CASSSAYNEQFF. The genes are TRBV27 and TRBJ2-1; D remains ambiguous. Trimming pared 4 bases from V and 2 bases from J, leaving 3 bases between. This CDR3 contains 12 residues. Germline V CDR1 and CDR2: MNHEY, SMNVEV (reference sequence).

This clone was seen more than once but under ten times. CDR3 DNA sequence: TGTGCCTGGAGTCCCCGGGGGGATCAGCCCCAGCATTTT. Its protein is CAWSPRGDQPQHF. This rearrangement joins TRBV30 to TRBJ1-5; possibly TRBD1 for D (5 bases). Germline lookup yields CDR1 GTSNPN and CDR2 SVGIG (reference sequence). The CDR3 is 13 residues long. Deletions cut 2 bases from V and 5 bases from J, with 10 bases between.

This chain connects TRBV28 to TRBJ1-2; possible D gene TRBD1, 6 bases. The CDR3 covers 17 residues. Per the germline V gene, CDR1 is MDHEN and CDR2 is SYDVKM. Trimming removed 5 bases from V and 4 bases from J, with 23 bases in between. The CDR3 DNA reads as TGTGCCAGCAGTCCCCGGACAGTTACTCAAGAAAGCTATGGCTACACCTTC. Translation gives CASSPRTVTQESYGYTF.

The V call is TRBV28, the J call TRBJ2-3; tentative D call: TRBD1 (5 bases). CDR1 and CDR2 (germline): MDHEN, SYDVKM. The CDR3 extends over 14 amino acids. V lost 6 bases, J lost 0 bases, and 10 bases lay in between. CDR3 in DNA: TGTGCCAGCAGCTACAGGTTGAGCACAGATACGCAGTATTTT. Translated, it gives CASSYRLSTDTQYF.

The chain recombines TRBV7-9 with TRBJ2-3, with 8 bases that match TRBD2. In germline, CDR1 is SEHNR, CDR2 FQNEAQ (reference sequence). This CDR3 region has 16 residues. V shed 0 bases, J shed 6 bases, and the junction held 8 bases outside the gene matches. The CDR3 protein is CASSLANGRATDTQYF. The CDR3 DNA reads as TGTGCCAGCAGCTTAGCGAACGGGAGGGCCACGGATACGCAGTATTTT.

The CDR3 DNA reads as TGTGCCAGCTCTATTTCCAGGACAGGGGTTAACACCGGGGAGCTGTTTTTT. This sequence encodes CASSISRTGVNTGELFF. The V and J genes are TRBV7-8 and TRBJ2-2, with 9 nucleotides matching TRBD1. The J segment lost 2 bases and the V segment lost 8 bases, leaving 12 bases of the junction unmatched. This CDR3 is built from 17 residues. CDR1 SGHVS and CDR2 FQNEAQ come from the germline V gene.